The T cell receptor (beta chain) described here comes from a study of cytotoxic CD8 clonotypes in ibrutinib-treated CLL. The method was immunoSEQ multiplex PCR; TCRdb's version includes in-frame clones alone and lacks a portion of them. Among approximately 190,000 clones listed, just under 80% were seen once. The CDR3 spans 18 residues. Germline V gene data show CDR1 as SGHAT and CDR2 as FQNNGV. V lost 1 base and J 6 bases, leaving 24 bases between the germline ends. This sequence joins TRBV11-2 and TRBJ1-1; possible D gene TRBD1, 6 bases. This specimen consisted of PBMCs, obtained after 12 months of ibrutinib treatment. This receptor was obtained from a human donor with chronic lymphocytic leukemia. The CDR3 here is CASSLVGWDKGSRAEAFF. DNA for the CDR3: TGTGCCAGCAGCTTAGTTGGATGGGACAAGGGCTCAAGGGCTGAAGCTTTCTTT.